This TCR beta chain stems from a study of blood T cell repertoires in COVID-19. As for the study in general: In each case, the material was cDNA or gDNA derived from T cells, B-cell-depleted T cells, or PBMCs.

In the study's own analysis: Using reference gene primer amplification, nucleated cell counts were estimated. This table comes from immunoSEQ multiplex PCR, and its TCRdb copy is limited to in-frame clones, with some not included. The DNA gave D and trimming, while V, J and clone size come from that table. This sample carries more than 400,000 clones, around 90% of them seen once, and the ten largest clones take under 0.75%. Participants' own reports of clinical history determined their cohort assignment. With 3 bases removed from V and 1 base from J, the gap between germline ends came to 6 bases. Germline loops: CDR1 SGHDN, CDR2 FVKESK. There are 13 residues in the CDR3.

The source material was PBMCs or T cells enriched from blood (not recorded which). The TCR comes from a woman aged 18-29 years who had recovered from COVID-19. The chain joins TRBV14 to TRBJ1-1; D is undetermined. This CDR3 is CASSQARNTEAFF. The CDR3 DNA is TGTGCCAGCAGCCAGGCCAGGAACACTGAAGCTTTCTTT. The entire variable domain, with the rest obtained from reference TRBV14 and TRBJ1-1, is as follows: EAGVTQFPSHSVIEKGQTVTLRCDPISGHDNLYWYRRVMGKEIKFLLHFVKESKQDESGMPNNRFLAERTGGTYSTLKVQPAELEDSGVYFCASSQARNTEAFFGQGTRLTVV.